The clone carrying this T cell receptor beta chain has more than one count but fewer than ten. Its antigen is currently unknown. Healthy donors had no documented immune events, such as infections, while sampled. The data originate from a study of identifying expanded T cells in peripheral blood. Study findings and constraints: Over approximately two and four weeks, about 15 and 19 clones changed, versus 1.2 between replicates.

The repertoire was sequenced with immunoSEQ multiplex PCR; TCRdb's copy has only in-frame clones and lacks some. Counted here are 80,000 to 90,000 clones, 70% to 90% occurring once; the ten biggest clones make up 5.5% to 6.5%. This TCR was recovered from a person aged 18 to 70 in good health. The specimen was blood.

Written as DNA, the CDR3 is TGTGCCAGCAGTCTCCTGGGACAGGGGAATTCACCCCTCCACTTT. This gives the protein CASSLLGQGNSPLHF. The chain links TRBV28 to TRBJ1-6, with 10 nucleotides matching TRBD1. The CDR3 has 15 amino acids. Germline V gene data show CDR1 as MDHEN and CDR2 as SYDVKM. Trimming cost V 5 bases and J 7 bases; bases outside gene matches: 5.